The text below deals with one T cell receptor (beta chain). The data were taken from a study of blood T cell repertoires in COVID-19. Study information: Sites across the United States, Italy and Spain contributed samples from acute and convalescent COVID-19. Sample material is recorded as cDNA or gDNA derived from T cells, B-cell-depleted T cells, or PBMCs.

In the study's own analysis: Quantification of nucleated cells was approximated via reference gene primer amplification. Clones were read by immunoSEQ multiplex PCR, and TCRdb kept only the in-frame ones, dropping some. The D gene and trimming were derived from the DNA, and the V and J assignments and clone size from that table. The data contain about 300,000 clones, 85% to 90% of them singletons. Enrolment of Seattle patients took place during active infection, and they were followed longitudinally. The V gene end was trimmed by 4 bases and the J gene end by 2 bases; junction bases not matched to a gene: 17. Per the germline V gene, CDR1 is SEHNR and CDR2 is FQNEAQ (reference sequence). There are 19 residues in the CDR3.

The chain recombines TRBV7-9 with TRBJ2-3; 8 bases line up with TRBD2. Sequencing used peripheral blood. This sequence was found in a woman aged 45-60 years with COVID-19, enrolled during active disease. For the CDR3, the DNA is TGTGCCAGCAGCTCAAACGCCCGCGGGAGGCTGTCTAACACAGATACGCAGTATTTT. Protein: CASSSNARGRLSNTDTQYF.